These 27 T cell receptor beta chains came from one sample sequenced in a study of blood T cell repertoires in COVID-19. Assay used: immunoSEQ multiplex PCR; TCRdb lists only in-frame clones, some missing. The sample includes about 220,000 clones, 70% to 90% of them seen just once. What was sequenced was peripheral blood. Receptors originate from a middle-aged man who had recovered from COVID-19.

The chain is built from TRBV18 and TRBJ2-7, with D possibly being TRBD2 (6 bases). Germline CDR1 and CDR2: KGHSH and LQKENI. Trimming took 3 bases from V and 6 from J, leaving 15 bases between them. This CDR3 has 14 amino acids. As DNA, the CDR3 is TGTGCCAGCTCACCGGGACTCCTTAGGGGCGAGCAGTACTTC. Encoded protein: CASSPGLLRGEQYF.

The rearrangement links TRBV19 to TRBJ2-3, with a possible D match to TRBD2 (6 bases). V lost 8 bases and J 0 bases, leaving 18 bases between the germline ends. Looked up from germline, CDR1 is LNHDA and CDR2 is SQIVND (reference sequence). This CDR3 contains 16 residues. The CDR3 region is CASRISGVTSTDTQYF. CDR3 nucleotide sequence: TGTGCCAGTCGCATTAGCGGAGTTACTAGCACAGATACGCAGTATTTT.

V gene TRBV21-1 combines with J gene TRBJ1-1; the tabulated D call, TRBD1, remains unverified against the DNA. TRBV21-1 is shown as a pseudogene. This CDR3 region has 18 residues. CDR3 DNA sequence: TGTGCCAGCAGCAAATTGGGCAGGGGGCCGTCGCGGGACACTGAAGCTTTCTTT. It specifies CASSKLGRGPSRDTEAFF.

The chain carries TRBV27 and TRBJ2-7; TRBD1 is a possible D gene (5 bases). V was clipped by 2 bases and J by 9 bases, with 11 bases between them. CDR1 and CDR2 from the germline V gene are MNHEY and SMNVEV (reference sequence). The CDR3 runs 12 residues. The CDR3 here is CASSLPGSGQYF. Here the CDR3 DNA reads TGTGCCAGCAGTTTACCAGGGTCTGGGCAGTACTTC.

The chain is built from TRBV6-6 and TRBJ1-1, with 8 bases aligning to TRBD1. V gave up 6 bases and J gave up 1 base; unmatched junction bases: 4. CDR1 is MNHNY, CDR2 SVGAGI, per germline (reference sequence). The CDR3 spans 14 residues. The CDR3 sequence is CASRSGQENTEAFF. The CDR3 nucleotides are TGTGCCAGCAGATCGGGACAGGAGAACACTGAAGCTTTCTTT.

The chain couples TRBV2 to TRBJ1-1; D uncertain. This CDR3 spans 12 amino acids. Germline V gene lookup returns CDR1 SNHLY and CDR2 FYNNEI. V shed 6 bases and J shed 3 bases, with 8 bases lying between them. The CDR3 DNA is TGTGCCAGCAGCGGAGGGTACACTGAAGCTTTCTTT. Residues: CASSGGYTEAFF.

This rearrangement joins TRBV9 to TRBJ1-2; 7 positions agree with TRBD1. CDR3 length: 14 residues. V shed 4 bases, J shed 2 bases, and the junction held 5 bases outside the gene matches. Germline V gene sequence: CDR1 SGDLS, CDR2 YYNGEE. The CDR3 bases are TGTGCCAGCAGCCCTCTGGGACAGAACTATGGCTACACCTTC. Protein: CASSPLGQNYGYTF.

CDR3 amino acids: CASSFGFGGDTQYF. In DNA, the CDR3 is TGTGCCAGCAGTTTCGGTTTCGGGGGAGATACGCAGTATTTT. The V and J genes are TRBV28 and TRBJ2-3; the D gene is possibly TRBD2 (6 bases). There are 14 residues in the CDR3. Germline V gene lookup returns CDR1 MDHEN and CDR2 SYDVKM. The ends were cut back, 3 bases at V and 5 bases at J, with 12 bases in the middle.

The V gene is TRBV2, the J gene TRBJ1-4; D is perhaps TRBD1 (5 bases). Germline CDR1 is SNHLY and CDR2 is FYNNEI. The CDR3 extends over 11 amino acids. V lost 3 bases to trimming and J lost 10 bases, with 6 bases between them. This CDR3 is CASSEQGKLFF. CDR3 DNA sequence: TGTGCCAGCAGTGAGCAGGGAAAACTGTTTTTT.

The rearrangement uses TRBV6-4 and TRBJ2-1, with 7 bases aligning to TRBD1. The V and J ends lost 6 bases and 0 bases, in that order; junction bases with no gene match: 8. Germline lookup yields CDR1 MRHNA and CDR2 SNTAGT. The CDR3 runs 16 residues. The CDR3 is CASSPEGASSYNEQFF. CDR3 DNA: TGTGCCAGCAGCCCCGAGGGGGCGAGCTCCTACAATGAGCAGTTCTTC.

This chain links TRBV2 with TRBJ1-1, with TRBD1 matching 7 bases. Unmatched junction bases numbered 5, after V lost 3 bases and J lost 1 base. CDR1 and CDR2 (germline): SNHLY, FYNNEI. This CDR3 has 15 amino acids. CDR3 in DNA: TGTGCCAGCAGTGAGGTGGCAGGGGGGAACACTGAAGCTTTCTTT. Its protein product is CASSEVAGGNTEAFF.

V and J are TRBV28 and TRBJ2-7; perhaps TRBD2 as D (6 bases). V was clipped by 5 bases and J by 3 bases, with 14 bases between them. Germline V lookup: CDR1 MDHEN, CDR2 SYDVKM. CDR3 length equals 14 residues. The CDR3 coding sequence is TGTGCCAGCAGTGCGGTCGGGACTCACTACGAGCAGTACTTC. Translating it yields CASSAVGTHYEQYF.

DNA for the CDR3: TGTGCCAGCAGAGACCAGGGGACCAAGGAGGCTTTCTTT. Translated: CASRDQGTKEAFF. This chain joins TRBV3-1 (or the pseudogene TRBV3-2) and TRBJ1-1; D is perhaps TRBD1 (6 bases). The CDR3 loop spans 13 amino acids. The germline CDR1 and CDR2 sequences are LGHDT and YNNKEL (reference sequence). V was clipped by 6 bases and J by 11 bases, with 19 bases between them.

About this clone itself: Other DNA sequences from this sample encode an identical CDR3 as well. The rearrangement joins TRBV2 to TRBJ1-5, with D tentatively TRBD1 (6 bases). This CDR3 has 14 amino acids. CDR1 and CDR2 from the germline V gene are SNHLY and FYNNEI. The V end lost 3 bases, the J end lost 6 bases, and 12 bases lay between the germline ends. CDR3 sequence: CASSDGGAGQPQHF. The CDR3 DNA follows: TGTGCCAGCAGTGATGGGGGGGCCGGTCAGCCCCAGCATTTT.

This clone was seen ten or more times. This rearrangement joins TRBV11-2 to TRBJ2-3, with 13 positions matching TRBD2. J lost 6 bases, V lost 2 bases, and 5 bases had no gene match. This CDR3 is built from 16 residues. The germline gives CDR1 SGHAT, CDR2 FQNNGV. CDR3 amino acids: CASSLFGTSGVDTQYF. As DNA, the CDR3 is TGTGCCAGCAGCTTATTTGGGACTAGCGGGGTGGATACGCAGTATTTT.

The rearrangement uses TRBV5-1 and TRBJ1-1, with 10 bases lining up with TRBD1. The V segment lost 4 bases and the J segment 3 bases; nucleotides outside the gene matches: 15. Germline V CDR1 and CDR2: SGHRS, YFSETQ. The CDR3 contains 18 residues. The CDR3: CASSPADRGPGWDTEAFF. The CDR3 region has the DNA TGCGCCAGCAGCCCGGCTGACAGGGGGCCGGGGTGGGACACTGAAGCTTTCTTT.

The chain combines TRBV27 with TRBJ1-5; perhaps TRBD1 as D (5 bases). CDR1 and CDR2 from the germline V gene are MNHEY and SMNVEV (reference sequence). With 1 base removed from V and 7 bases from J, the gap between germline ends came to 17 bases. This CDR3 has 16 residues. As DNA, the CDR3 is TGTGCCAGCAGTTTATGGGGGGGTGGGATGCAGCAGCCCCAGCATTTT. The encoded protein is CASSLWGGGMQQPQHF.

The gene calls are TRBV27 and TRBJ2-1, with TRBD2 matching over 12 bases. The CDR3 runs to 16 residues. Germline-derived CDR1 and CDR2 are MNHEY and SMNVEV (reference sequence). Trimming took 6 bases from V and 10 from J; bases not matched to a gene: 13. CDR3 sequence: CASSSRLAGVTGEQFF. The CDR3 DNA reads TGTGCCAGCAGCTCCCGACTAGCGGGAGTAACGGGGGAGCAGTTCTTC.

The chain has TRBV30 and TRBJ1-5; D remains unclear. The germline V gene has CDR1 GTSNPN and CDR2 SVGIG (reference sequence). The CDR3 consists of 15 residues. The V end lost 1 base, the J end lost 2 bases, and 12 bases lay between the germline ends. CDR3 loop: CAWSALGGRNQPQHF. The CDR3 nucleotides read TGTGCCTGGAGTGCCCTTGGAGGACGCAATCAGCCCCAGCATTTT.

This clone was detected ten times or more. The same CDR3 arises from other DNA sequences in this sample as well. The V and J genes are TRBV3-1 (or the pseudogene TRBV3-2) and TRBJ2-5; D remains unclear. The CDR3 contains 12 residues. V lost 4 bases, J lost 4 bases, and 7 bases lay in between. CDR1 is LGHDT, CDR2 YNNKEL, per germline (reference sequence). This CDR3 is CASSPRRETQYF. In DNA form, the CDR3 reads TGTGCCAGCAGCCCGAGAAGAGAGACCCAGTACTTC.

The V and J genes are TRBV2 and TRBJ2-5; the match to TRBD2 covers 8 bases. V was pared by 4 bases and J by 7 bases, with 2 bases of the junction left unmatched. This CDR3 has 12 residues. Germline-derived CDR1 and CDR2 are SNHLY and FYNNEI. This CDR3 is CASSGAGGTQYF. Here the CDR3 DNA reads TGTGCCAGCAGTGGGGCGGGAGGGACCCAGTACTTC. The whole variable domain, filled in from reference TRBV2 and TRBJ2-5, reads EPEVTQTPSHQVTQMGQEVILRCVPISNHLYFYWYRQILGQKVEFLVSFYNNEISEKSEIFDDQFSVERPDGSNFTLKIRSTKLEDSAMYFCASSGAGGTQYFGPGTRLLVL.

This clone has just a few counts. The rearrangement links TRBV7-9 to TRBJ1-2; D is possibly TRBD1 (5 bases). V was cut by 3 bases and J by 6 bases, with 17 bases left in between. The CDR3 sequence is 15 residues long. Looked up from germline, CDR1 is SEHNR and CDR2 is FQNEAQ (reference sequence). Here the CDR3 reads CASSFHRGSTDGYTF. Written as DNA, the CDR3 is TGTGCCAGCAGCTTCCACCGGGGGAGTACGGATGGCTACACCTTC.

The gene calls are TRBV5-1 and TRBJ2-4, with TRBD1 matching over 7 bases. The CDR3 sequence is 19 residues long. The V gene end was trimmed by 4 bases and the J gene end by 0 bases; junction bases not matched to a gene: 16. Germline CDR1 SGHRS, CDR2 YFSETQ. CDR3 DNA: TGCGCCAGCAGCGCCACCAACCGGGACAGTAGTCTAGCCAAAAACATTCAGTACTTC. As protein: CASSATNRDSSLAKNIQYF.

The rearrangement links TRBV30 to TRBJ2-1, with TRBD2 matching 13 bases. CDR3 length: 15 amino acids. Germline CDR1 GTSNPN, CDR2 SVGIG (reference sequence). V dropped 0 bases and J dropped 7; count of bases not matched to a gene: 3. The CDR3 DNA reads as TGTGCCTGGAGTGTACAACTAGCGGGGGGGAATGAGCAGTTCTTC. This codes for CAWSVQLAGGNEQFF.

In this sample, this clone turned up once. This chain connects TRBV6-5 to TRBJ2-7, with TRBD2 matching 11 bases. In germline, CDR1 is MNHEY, CDR2 SVGAGI. V lost 2 bases and J lost 0; bases outside the gene matches: 3. The CDR3 runs to 16 residues. CDR3 protein: CASSYGTSGSSYEQYF. CDR3 bases: TGTGCCAGCAGTTACGGGACTAGCGGCAGCTCCTACGAGCAGTACTTC.

The chain carries TRBV19 and TRBJ1-5, with D uncertain. The CDR3 is 13 residues long. Trimming removed 5 bases from V and 3 bases from J, with 8 bases in between. Per germline, CDR1 LNHDA and CDR2 SQIVND (reference sequence). The CDR3 DNA follows: TGTGCCAGTAGTTTACAGCACAATCAGCCCCAGCATTTT. Protein product: CASSLQHNQPQHF.

The chain combines TRBV9 with TRBJ2-7; 10 bases align to TRBD2. The length of the CDR3 is 15 residues. The junction had 10 bases not matched to a gene; V was cut back by 6 bases and J by 4 bases. The germline gives CDR1 SGDLS, CDR2 YYNGEE. CDR3 protein: CASTPLAGEGYEQYF. CDR3 in DNA: TGTGCCAGCACTCCGCTAGCGGGAGAGGGGTACGAGCAGTACTTC.